The entry that follows covers one T cell receptor (beta chain) sequence. The data stem from a study of cytomegalovirus exposure and HLA in healthy donors. Libraries were prepared by immunoSEQ multiplex PCR; TCRdb keeps only in-frame clonotypes and omits some of them. The repertoire consists of 65,000 to 80,000 clones, with approximately 95% occurring once and the leading ten covering 2.1%. The TCR comes from a woman younger than 30 in good health and CMV-seronegative. Sequenced: PBMCs.

The CDR3 is CASSQPLAKNIQYF. As DNA, the CDR3 is TGCGCCAGCAGCCAACCTCTAGCCAAAAACATTCAGTACTTC. The J gene is TRBJ2-4, the V gene TRBV4-1, with unresolved D. Germline V gene lookup returns CDR1 MGHRA and CDR2 YSYEKL. The CDR3 consists of 14 residues. Trimming pared 2 bases from V and 0 bases from J, leaving 5 bases between.